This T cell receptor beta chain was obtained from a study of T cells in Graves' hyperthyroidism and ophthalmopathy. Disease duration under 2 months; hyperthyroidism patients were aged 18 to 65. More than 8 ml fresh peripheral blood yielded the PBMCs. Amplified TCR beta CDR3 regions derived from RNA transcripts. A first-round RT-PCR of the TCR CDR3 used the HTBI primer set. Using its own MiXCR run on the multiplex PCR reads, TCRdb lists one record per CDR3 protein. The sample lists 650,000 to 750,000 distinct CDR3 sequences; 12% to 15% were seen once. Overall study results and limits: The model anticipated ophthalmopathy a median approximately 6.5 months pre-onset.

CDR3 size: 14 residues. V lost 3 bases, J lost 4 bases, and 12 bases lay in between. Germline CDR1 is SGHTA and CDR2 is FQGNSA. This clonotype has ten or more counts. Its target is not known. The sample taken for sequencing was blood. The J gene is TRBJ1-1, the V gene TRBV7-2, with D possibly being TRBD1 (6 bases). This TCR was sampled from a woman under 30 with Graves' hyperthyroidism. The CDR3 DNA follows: TGTGCCAGCAGCTTCGGCTACAGGGCCACTGAAGCTTTCTTT. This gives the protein CASSFGYRATEAFF.